This T cell receptor beta chain was profiled in a study of Graves' ophthalmopathy and Graves' hyperthyroidism. Regarding the study as a whole: Blood was where most expanded thyroid clonotypes above 0.001 frequency also turned up.

V shed 6 bases and J shed 7 bases, with 13 bases lying between them. The CDR3 runs 13 residues. Germline V gene data show CDR1 as GTSNPN and CDR2 as SVGIG (reference sequence). Amplification of TCR beta CDR3 regions used RNA transcripts. Investigators did first-round RT-PCR with HTBI primers, then second-round multiplex PCR. TCRdb fed the multiplex PCR reads into MiXCR, producing one record per CDR3 protein. The data hold roughly 300,000 distinct CDR3 sequences, with about a sixth observed a single time. This clonotype was counted ten times or more. No antigen is known for it. Isolation of PBMCs was performed using 7.5 to 10 ml of fresh peripheral blood.

The sequence was collected from an adult man with Graves' ophthalmopathy. Sequencing was performed on peripheral blood. This sequence joins TRBV30 and TRBJ1-6, with D maybe TRBD1 (5 bases). This chain's CDR3 is CACLGTWNSPLHF. As DNA, the CDR3 is TGTGCCTGCCTAGGGACTTGGAATTCACCCCTCCACTTT.